These T cell receptor beta chains were read from a single sample in a study of shared clonotypes between healthy human individuals. TCRdb's table, derived via immunoSEQ multiplex PCR, lists solely in-frame clones and lacks some. The sample has hundreds of thousands of clones, 90% to 95% seen once. The sample was naive CD8+ T cells sorted from blood. These receptors were obtained from a woman younger than 45 in good health. The CDR3 runs from the conserved cysteine through the conserved F or W. Fields, in order: CDR3 DNA, CDR3 protein, J gene, D gene, V gene, clone size. D genes are given only for firm matches. Clone size is stated in some rows and not others, as once, few, many or a class when expanded.

CDR3 DNA: TGTGCCAGCAGCTTAGGTGGGAGCTACGAGCAGTACTTC; CDR3 protein: CASSLGGSYEQYF; J gene: TRBJ2-7; D gene: .; V gene: TRBV11-1; clone size: .
CDR3 DNA: TGCAGCGTTGACGTGGGCTACGAGCAGTACTTC; CDR3 protein: CSVDVGYEQYF; J gene: TRBJ2-7; D gene: .; V gene: TRBV29-1; clone size: .
CDR3 DNA: TGTGCCAGCAGCCAAGGACTGACTCCCAATCAGCCCCAGCATTTT; CDR3 protein: CASSQGLTPNQPQHF; J gene: TRBJ1-5; D gene: .; V gene: TRBV4-2; clone size: .
CDR3 DNA: TGTGCCAGCAGCTTCGTTGCTCTAGCGGGAACAAATGAGCAGTTCTTC; CDR3 protein: CASSFVALAGTNEQFF; J gene: TRBJ2-1; D gene: TRBD2; V gene: TRBV5-6; clone size: .
CDR3 DNA: TGTGCCAGCAGCTTGTTAGCGGGAGGCCGCTACGAGCAGTACTTC; CDR3 protein: CASSLLAGGRYEQYF; J gene: TRBJ2-7; D gene: TRBD2; V gene: TRBV5-8; clone size: .
CDR3 DNA: TGTGCCAGCAGTCTAATGGAGGGTGGGCGAGAAAAACTGTTTTTT; CDR3 protein: CASSLMEGGREKLFF; J gene: TRBJ1-4; D gene: .; V gene: TRBV6-1; clone size: .
CDR3 DNA: TGTGCCAGCTTGAAGACTAGCGGTGGGAGCACAGATACGCAGTATTTT; CDR3 protein: CASLKTSGGSTDTQYF; J gene: TRBJ2-3; D gene: TRBD2; V gene: TRBV2; clone size: .
CDR3 DNA: TGTGCCAGCAGCGGCGGGACCTCTCCTGGAAACACCATATATTTT; CDR3 protein: CASSGGTSPGNTIYF; J gene: TRBJ1-3; D gene: .; V gene: TRBV9; clone size: .
CDR3 DNA: TGTGCCAGTAGTATATTTGTTTCAGGGGGCGAGCACGAGCAGTACTTC; CDR3 protein: CASSIFVSGGEHEQYF; J gene: TRBJ2-7; D gene: TRBD1; V gene: TRBV19; clone size: .
CDR3 DNA: TGTGCCTGGGGGACAGGGCTGTCAGAGACCCAGTACTTC; CDR3 protein: CAWGTGLSETQYF; J gene: TRBJ2-5; D gene: TRBD1; V gene: TRBV30; clone size: .
CDR3 DNA: TGTGCCAGCAGTTATCAGGGTCACGAGACCCAGTACTTC; CDR3 protein: CASSYQGHETQYF; J gene: TRBJ2-5; D gene: .; V gene: TRBV27; clone size: .
CDR3 DNA: TGTGCCAGCAGGAGACAGGGCGAGCCCTACGAGCAGTACTTC; CDR3 protein: CASRRQGEPYEQYF; J gene: TRBJ2-7; D gene: TRBD1; V gene: TRBV5-6; clone size: .
CDR3 DNA: TGTGCCAGCAGCACCTTCGAGGGGCACTACGAGCAGTACTTC; CDR3 protein: CASSTFEGHYEQYF; J gene: TRBJ2-7; D gene: .; V gene: TRBV7-8; clone size: .
CDR3 DNA: TGCAGCGTTGAAGCAGGAGGGACAGGGGGAACAATGGCCTACGAGCAGTACTTC; CDR3 protein: CSVEAGGTGGTMAYEQYF; J gene: TRBJ2-7; D gene: TRBD1; V gene: TRBV29-1; clone size: .
CDR3 DNA: TGTGCCAGCACCCTGGGGCAGGGCCCCTACGAGCAGTACTTC; CDR3 protein: CASTLGQGPYEQYF; J gene: TRBJ2-7; D gene: .; V gene: TRBV9; clone size: .
CDR3 DNA: TGTGCCAGCAGCCCAGACAATGGGGCTGAGCAGTTCTTC; CDR3 protein: CASSPDNGAEQFF; J gene: TRBJ2-1; D gene: .; V gene: TRBV9; clone size: .
CDR3 DNA: TGTGCCAGCAGCGTAGGGAGGGACTCGCGTGAAAAACTGTTTTTT; CDR3 protein: CASSVGRDSREKLFF; J gene: TRBJ1-4; D gene: .; V gene: TRBV9; clone size: .
CDR3 DNA: TGTGCCAGCAGTCCGTATCGGGACACTCACTACGAGCAGTACTTC; CDR3 protein: CASSPYRDTHYEQYF; J gene: TRBJ2-7; D gene: .; V gene: TRBV7-9; clone size: .
CDR3 DNA: TGTGCCAGCAGCCAAAACACAGGGGAAGTAACCTACGAGCAGTACTTC; CDR3 protein: CASSQNTGEVTYEQYF; J gene: TRBJ2-7; D gene: TRBD1; V gene: TRBV13; clone size: .
CDR3 DNA: TGTGCCAGCAGCTTGGCATCAGGGGGACCCGGGGAGCTGTTTTTT; CDR3 protein: CASSLASGGPGELFF; J gene: TRBJ2-2; D gene: TRBD1; V gene: TRBV5-4; clone size: .
CDR3 DNA: TGCAGCGTTCGACCGGGACAGGGGACACTAGCGGGAGGGGTGAGAACCGGGGAGCTGTTTTTT; CDR3 protein: CSVRPGQGTLAGGVRTGELFF; J gene: TRBJ2-2; D gene: TRBD2; V gene: TRBV29-1; clone size: .
CDR3 DNA: TGTGCCAGCAGCTACGTGCAGGGTAACACCGGGGAGCTGTTTTTT; CDR3 protein: CASSYVQGNTGELFF; J gene: TRBJ2-2; D gene: .; V gene: TRBV7-9; clone size: .
CDR3 DNA: TGTGCCAGCAGTTTAGGAGGGAACTATGGCTACACCTTC; CDR3 protein: CASSLGGNYGYTF; J gene: TRBJ1-2; D gene: .; V gene: TRBV28; clone size: .
CDR3 DNA: TGTGCCAGCAGTTTATATCTAGCGGGACATTTCGAGCAGTACTTC; CDR3 protein: CASSLYLAGHFEQYF; J gene: TRBJ2-7; D gene: TRBD2; V gene: TRBV27; clone size: .
CDR3 DNA: TGTGCCAGCAGCACCACTAGGGGCTCAATATCCTACGAGCAGTACTTC; CDR3 protein: CASSTTRGSISYEQYF; J gene: TRBJ2-7; D gene: .; V gene: TRBV11-2; clone size: .
CDR3 DNA: TGTGCCAGCAGTGAAGTGGAAGCAACTAATGAAAAACTGTTTTTT; CDR3 protein: CASSEVEATNEKLFF; J gene: TRBJ1-4; D gene: .; V gene: TRBV6-1; clone size: .
CDR3 DNA: TGCGCCAGCAGTCACCCTACCGGGACAACGTCCTACGAGCAGTACTTC; CDR3 protein: CASSHPTGTTSYEQYF; J gene: TRBJ2-7; D gene: .; V gene: TRBV4-1; clone size: once
CDR3 DNA: TGTGCCAGCAGCCTTCGGTGGTACAACTATGGCTACACCTTC; CDR3 protein: CASSLRWYNYGYTF; J gene: TRBJ1-2; D gene: .; V gene: TRBV14; clone size: .
CDR3 DNA: TGTGCCAGCAGCTTGGGGATGGGGAGTGAGCAGTTCTTC; CDR3 protein: CASSLGMGSEQFF; J gene: TRBJ2-1; D gene: .; V gene: TRBV5-6; clone size: .
CDR3 DNA: TGTGCCACCAGCAGGGGGCTAGGGGGCAAAGAGACCCAGTACTTC; CDR3 protein: CATSRGLGGKETQYF; J gene: TRBJ2-5; D gene: TRBD1; V gene: TRBV15; clone size: .
CDR3 DNA: TGTGCCAGCAGGAGGGAGACTAGCGGGAGAGGCAATGAGCAGTTCTTC; CDR3 protein: CASRRETSGRGNEQFF; J gene: TRBJ2-1; D gene: TRBD2; V gene: TRBV28; clone size: once
CDR3 DNA: TGTGCCAGTCTCGGGGCAGAGAGCTCCTACGAGCAGTACTTC; CDR3 protein: CASLGAESSYEQYF; J gene: TRBJ2-7; D gene: .; V gene: TRBV28; clone size: .